This TCR beta chain was identified in a study of blood T cells in healthy people across ages. As concerns this clonotype: The antigen remains unidentified.

Primed by a sample-barcoded 5' primer and a J-beta primer mix, a second PCR proceeded for about 7 to 11 cycles. MiXCR, run by TCRdb on the 5' RACE reads, gives a single entry per CDR3 protein. The sample consists of over a million distinct CDR3 sequences, around 27% of them appearing once. The germline CDR1 and CDR2 sequences are DFQATT and SNEGSKA (reference sequence). Trimming at V came to 4 bases and at J to 4 bases, leaving 13 bases not matched to a gene. The CDR3 spans 17 residues. Overall study findings and caveats: Long-lived donors had more naive CD4+ cells and higher diversity than aged donors.

These same records also appear under a second study, on T cells of mothers and their children.

The receptor was isolated from a girl aged 2-15 years in good health. The sequenced sample consisted of blood. The V call is TRBV20-1, the J call TRBJ1-5; TRBD1 matches 10 bases. CDR3 sequence reads: CSAIWVKGQGKNQPQHF. The DNA for the CDR3 is TGCAGTGCTATTTGGGTCAAGGGACAGGGGAAGAATCAGCCCCAGCATTTT.